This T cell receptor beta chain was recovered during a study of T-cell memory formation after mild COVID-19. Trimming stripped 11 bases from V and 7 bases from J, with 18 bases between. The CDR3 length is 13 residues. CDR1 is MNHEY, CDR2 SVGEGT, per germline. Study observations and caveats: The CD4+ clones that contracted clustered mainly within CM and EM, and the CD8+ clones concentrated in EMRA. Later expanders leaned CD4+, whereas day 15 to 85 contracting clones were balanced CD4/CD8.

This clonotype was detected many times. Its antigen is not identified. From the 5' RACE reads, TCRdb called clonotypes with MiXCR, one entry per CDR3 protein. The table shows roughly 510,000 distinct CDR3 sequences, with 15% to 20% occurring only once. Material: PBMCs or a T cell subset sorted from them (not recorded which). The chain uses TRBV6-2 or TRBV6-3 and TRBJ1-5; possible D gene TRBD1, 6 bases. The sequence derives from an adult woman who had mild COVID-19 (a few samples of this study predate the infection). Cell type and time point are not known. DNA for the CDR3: TGTGCCCACGCGCCACAGGGAACCCAGCCCCAGCATTTT. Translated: CAHAPQGTQPQHF.